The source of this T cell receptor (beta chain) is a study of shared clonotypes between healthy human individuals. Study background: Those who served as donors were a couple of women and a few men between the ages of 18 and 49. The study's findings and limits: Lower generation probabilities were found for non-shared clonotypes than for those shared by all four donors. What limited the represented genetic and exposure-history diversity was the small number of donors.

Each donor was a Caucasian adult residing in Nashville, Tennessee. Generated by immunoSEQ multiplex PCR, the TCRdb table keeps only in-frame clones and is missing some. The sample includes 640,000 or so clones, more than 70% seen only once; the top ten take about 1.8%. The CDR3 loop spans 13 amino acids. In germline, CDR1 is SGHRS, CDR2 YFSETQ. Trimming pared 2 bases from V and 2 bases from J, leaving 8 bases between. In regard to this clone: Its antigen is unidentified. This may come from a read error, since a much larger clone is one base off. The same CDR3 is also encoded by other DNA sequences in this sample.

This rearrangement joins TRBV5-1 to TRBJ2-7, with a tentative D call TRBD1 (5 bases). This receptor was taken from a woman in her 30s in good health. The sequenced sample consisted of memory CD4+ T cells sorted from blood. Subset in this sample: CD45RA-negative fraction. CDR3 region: CASSFDRAYEQYF. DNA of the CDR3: TGCGCCAGCAGCTTTGACAGAGCCTACGAGCAGTACTTC.